The 27 T cell receptor beta chains given below trace back to one sample, sequenced in a study of neoadjuvant anti-PD-1 for oral cavity cancer. TCRdb's table, derived via immunoSEQ multiplex PCR, lists solely in-frame clones and lacks some. The sample shows around 17,000 clones, 69% of them seen only once. The source material was PBMCs, sampled before nivolumab (anti-PD-1) treatment. These receptors originate from a person between 40 and 85 years old with oral cavity squamous cell carcinoma.

In regard to this clone: Sequence at one end of the junction differs from germline and may be a read error. The chain recombines TRBV7-8 with TRBJ2-7; D uncertain. The CDR3 consists of 14 residues. Germline assignment: CDR1 SGHVS and CDR2 FQNEAQ. The CDR3: CASSLGRESSEQYF. The CDR3 region has the DNA TGTGCCAGCAGCTTAGGTCGCGAGTCCTCCGAGCAGTACTTC.

The chain links TRBV7-9 to TRBJ2-5, with 7 bases fitting TRBD1. The V gene end was trimmed by 5 bases and the J gene end by 1 base; junction bases not matched to a gene: 4. The germline V gene has CDR1 SEHNR and CDR2 FQNEAQ (reference sequence). The CDR3 is 14 residues long. CDR3 amino acids: CASSPRTGQETQYF. As DNA, the CDR3 is TGTGCCAGCAGCCCGCGGACAGGCCAAGAGACCCAGTACTTC.

The V gene is TRBV28, the J gene TRBJ2-7; D uncertain. Germline V gives CDR1 MDHEN, CDR2 SYDVKM. With 3 bases removed from V and 2 bases from J, the gap between germline ends came to 2 bases. The CDR3 extends over 11 amino acids. This CDR3 reads CASSFAYEQYF. In DNA, the CDR3 is TGTGCCAGCAGTTTCGCCTACGAGCAGTACTTC.

This chain joins TRBV6-6 and TRBJ2-7; D gene unclear. The CDR3 runs 15 residues. Trimming shortened V by 8 bases and J by 1 base, and 18 bases separated the two germline ends. CDR1 MNHNY and CDR2 SVGAGI come from the germline V gene (reference sequence). DNA for the CDR3: TGTGCCAGCCGGCCGGAGAACCTTCTGTCCTACGAGCAGTACTTC. Translating gives CASRPENLLSYEQYF.

The chain is built from TRBV4-1 and TRBJ2-3, with 9 bases aligning to TRBD2. Germline V gives CDR1 MGHRA, CDR2 YSYEKL. The CDR3 runs 15 residues. Trimming took 1 base from V and 4 from J; bases not matched to a gene: 3. CDR3 DNA sequence: TGCGCCAGCAGCCAAGGGACTAGCGCCCCAGATACGCAGTATTTT. Residues: CASSQGTSAPDTQYF.

The chain has TRBV6-5 and TRBJ1-5; possible D gene TRBD1, 6 bases. The CDR3 contains 15 residues. V gave up 8 bases and J gave up 7 bases, with 21 bases separating them. Germline V gives CDR1 MNHEY, CDR2 SVGAGI. The DNA of the CDR3 is TGTGCCAGCCGAAGGGGGAAAGACGGGTTCCAGCCCCAGCATTTT. Its translation: CASRRGKDGFQPQHF.

The chain carries TRBV5-1 and TRBJ2-7; TRBD2 matches at 7 bases. The germline V gene has CDR1 SGHRS and CDR2 YFSETQ. Unmatched junction bases numbered 10, after V lost 3 bases and J lost 4 bases. This CDR3 has 15 amino acids. The CDR3 reads CASSWGGSGAYEQYF. The CDR3 DNA follows: TGCGCCAGCAGCTGGGGAGGGAGCGGAGCTTACGAGCAGTACTTC. Full variable domain (rest looked up from reference TRBV5-1 and TRBJ2-7): KAGVTQTPRYLIKTRGQQVTLSCSPISGHRSVSWYQQTPGQGLQFLFEYFSETQRNKGNFPGRFSGRQFSNSRSEMNVSTLELGDSALYLCASSWGGSGAYEQYFGPGTRLTVT.

The chain couples TRBV7-8 to TRBJ1-5, with D possibly matching TRBD1 (5 bases). The CDR3 extends over 14 amino acids. Germline CDR1 SGHVS, CDR2 FQNEAQ. V was trimmed by 4 bases and J by 1 base, leaving 8 bases between them. Here the CDR3 DNA reads TGTGCCAGCAGCTCCCGGGACAGCAATCAGCCCCAGCATTTT. Amino acids: CASSSRDSNQPQHF. Looking up the rest from reference TRBV7-8 and TRBJ1-5 gives the full variable domain: GAGVSQSPRYKVAKRGQDVALRCDPISGHVSLFWYQQALGQGPEFLTYFQNEAQLDKSGLPSDRFFAERPEGSVSTLKIQRTQQEDSAVYLCASSSRDSNQPQHFGDGTRLSIL.

The CDR3 loop reads CASSHVAGVGSDTQYF. In DNA, the CDR3 is TGCGCCAGCAGCCACGTAGCGGGAGTGGGGTCAGATACGCAGTATTTT. The chain couples TRBV4-1 to TRBJ2-3; 9 nucleotides match TRBD2. CDR1 and CDR2 from the germline V gene are MGHRA and YSYEKL. After removal of 3 bases from V and 4 bases from J, the junction contained 8 bases not matched to a gene. CDR3 length equals 16 residues.

The chain is built from TRBV27 and TRBJ1-1; maybe TRBD1 (5 bases). V lost 6 bases and J lost 1, with 9 bases in between. Germline V gene sequence: CDR1 MNHEY, CDR2 SMNVEV (reference sequence). This CDR3 is built from 13 residues. The CDR3 loop reads CASRPGQNTEAFF. The CDR3 DNA sequence: TGTGCCAGCAGGCCCGGACAGAACACTGAAGCTTTCTTT.

This clone was counted only a few times. The V call is TRBV9, the J call TRBJ1-5, with TRBD1 as a possible D gene (6 bases). CDR1 and CDR2 from the germline V gene are SGDLS and YYNGEE. CDR3 length equals 15 residues. V was cut by 0 bases and J by 4 bases, with 11 bases left in between. The CDR3 DNA sequence: TGTGCCAGCAGCGTAGGGGGGGGCACTAATCAGCCCCAGCATTTT. This translates into CASSVGGGTNQPQHF. Full variable domain (outside the CDR3, taken from reference TRBV9 and TRBJ1-5): DSGVTQTPKHLITATGQRVTLRCSPRSGDLSVYWYQQSLDQGLQFLIQYYNGEERAKGNILERFSAQQFPDLHSELNLSSLELGDSALYFCASSVGGGTNQPQHFGDGTRLSIL.

The chain links TRBV6-1 to TRBJ2-3, with 11 positions matching TRBD2. Germline CDR1 MNHNS, CDR2 SASEGT. The CDR3 sequence is 17 residues long. The V segment lost 4 bases and the J segment 4 bases; nucleotides outside the gene matches: 10. The DNA of the CDR3 is TGTGCCAGCAGTGTCACCGGGACTAGCGGCACCTCAGATACGCAGTATTTT. This sequence encodes CASSVTGTSGTSDTQYF.

This chain connects TRBV10-3 to TRBJ1-1, with TRBD1 matching 8 bases. The germline V gene has CDR1 ENHRY and CDR2 SYGVKD. V shed 7 bases, J shed 3 bases, and the junction held 4 bases outside the gene matches. CDR3 size: 13 residues. The CDR3 sequence is CAITKDRDTEAFF. The CDR3 DNA sequence: TGTGCCATCACCAAGGACAGGGACACTGAAGCTTTCTTT.

The J gene is TRBJ1-4, the V gene TRBV25-1; a possible D gene is TRBD1 (5 bases). From germline, CDR1 is MGHDK and CDR2 SYGVNS. The CDR3 loop spans 12 amino acids. The V and J ends lost 7 bases and 14 bases respectively, with 17 bases between them. The DNA of the CDR3 is TGTGCCAGCACCTCTGGGACGGGACGGCTGTTTTTT. As protein: CASTSGTGRLFF.

V is TRBV5-6 and J is TRBJ2-1, with D perhaps assigned TRBD1 or TRBD2 (5 bases each). V shed 7 bases and J shed 7 bases, with 15 bases lying between them. The CDR3 is 13 amino acids. Germline assignment: CDR1 SGHDT and CDR2 YYEEEE. CDR3 region: CASRRDPFNEQFF. Here the CDR3 DNA reads TGTGCCAGCCGCCGGGACCCTTTTAATGAGCAGTTCTTC.

The rearrangement joins TRBV2 to TRBJ1-1; D is unresolved. This CDR3 is 11 amino acids long. Trimming took off 5 bases at V and 5 bases at J, with 6 bases between the two ends. The germline CDR1 and CDR2 sequences are SNHLY and FYNNEI. As DNA, the CDR3 is TGTGCCAGCAGTCCCCAGACTGAAGCTTTCTTT. Its protein is CASSPQTEAFF.

The chain employs TRBV2 and TRBJ2-2, with unresolved D. The CDR3 sequence is 14 residues long. V was cut by 3 bases and J by 3 bases, with 8 bases left in between. Looked up from germline, CDR1 is SNHLY and CDR2 is FYNNEI. The CDR3 DNA reads as TGTGCCAGCAGTGACTGGCTTTACACCGGGGAGCTGTTTTTT. Translating it yields CASSDWLYTGELFF.

This clone has a handful of counts. The gene calls are TRBV10-3 and TRBJ2-2; the D is unclear. V was clipped by 5 bases and J by 1 base, with 8 bases between them. The CDR3 contains 14 residues. Germline loops: CDR1 ENHRY, CDR2 SYGVKD. This CDR3 reads CAISQAENTGELFF. The CDR3 nucleotides read TGTGCCATCAGTCAGGCCGAGAACACCGGGGAGCTGTTTTTT.

This clone was seen a few times. The CDR3 protein is CASRSGQADSNQPQHF. CDR3 sequence (DNA): TGTGCCAGCAGGTCGGGACAAGCAGATAGCAATCAGCCCCAGCATTTT. J is TRBJ1-5 and V is TRBV6-6; the D gene is possibly TRBD1 (6 bases). The CDR3 is 16 amino acids. Between the trimmed V and J ends, which lost 6 bases and 0 bases, there was a span of 15 bases. Germline CDR1 and CDR2: MNHNY and SVGAGI (reference sequence).

This chain connects TRBV7-6 to TRBJ2-2; tentative D call: TRBD1 (7 bases). Trimming removed 2 bases at V and 2 bases at J, with 21 bases between. This CDR3 comprises 19 residues. Germline V gene lookup returns CDR1 SGHVS and CDR2 FNYEAQ. This chain's CDR3 is CASSLRSGGRQGNTGELFF. The CDR3 DNA sequence: TGTGCCAGCAGCTTACGCTCCGGGGGACGACAGGGCAACACCGGGGAGCTGTTTTTT.

The chain carries TRBV20-1 and TRBJ2-1; no reliable D call. This CDR3 spans 11 amino acids. The germline CDR1 and CDR2 sequences are DFQATT and SNEGSKA (reference sequence). The ends were cut back, 2 bases at V and 9 bases at J, with 8 bases in the middle. CDR3 sequence (DNA): TGCAGTGCTAGAAAATATGGTGAGCAGTTCTTC. This encodes CSARKYGEQFF.

The rearrangement links TRBV2 to TRBJ1-2; 9 nucleotides match TRBD1. The CDR3 spans 16 residues. Trimming removed 6 bases from V and 4 bases from J; junction bases left unmatched: 12. Germline CDR1 is SNHLY and CDR2 is FYNNEI. The CDR3 region is CASSDLRDREAYGYTF. The CDR3 nucleotides are TGTGCCAGCAGCGACCTCCGGGACAGGGAGGCCTATGGCTACACCTTC.

The V and J genes are TRBV19 and TRBJ2-5; D is unclear. V lost 3 bases to trimming and J lost 5 bases, with 10 bases between them. CDR1 is LNHDA, CDR2 SQIVND, per germline (reference sequence). The CDR3 covers 13 residues. The DNA for the CDR3 is TGTGCCAGTAGTATCTCCGGGCGGGAGACCCAGTACTTC. Protein: CASSISGRETQYF.

This clone was seen once. CDR3 sequence reads: CASSQDTGSYNEQFF. The DNA of the CDR3 is TGCGCCAGCAGCCAAGATACTGGCTCCTACAATGAGCAGTTCTTC. The rearrangement links TRBV4-1 to TRBJ2-1; no clear D gene. The CDR3 has 15 residues. Germline V lookup: CDR1 MGHRA, CDR2 YSYEKL. Trimming pared 0 bases from V and 0 bases from J, leaving 6 bases between.

V usage is TRBV5-1 and J usage is TRBJ1-2, with D tentatively TRBD1 (5 bases). The V gene's germline CDR1 is SGHRS and CDR2 YFSETQ. This CDR3 comprises 14 residues. V was clipped by 0 bases and J by 2 bases, with 8 bases between them. CDR3 coding DNA: TGCGCCAGCAGCTTGGAACGGGGGAACTATGGCTACACCTTC. This sequence encodes CASSLERGNYGYTF.

The chain recombines TRBV5-1 with TRBJ2-3; TRBD2 matches at 7 bases. Germline lookup yields CDR1 SGHRS and CDR2 YFSETQ. Trimming at V came to 0 bases and at J to 6 bases, leaving 7 bases not matched to a gene. This CDR3 is 15 amino acids long. In DNA, the CDR3 is TGCGCCAGCAGCTTGGATTCTAGCGGCGGCGATACGCAGTATTTT. The encoded protein is CASSLDSSGGDTQYF.

J is TRBJ2-7 and V is TRBV5-1; D uncertain. The germline gives CDR1 SGHRS, CDR2 YFSETQ. This CDR3 is built from 13 residues. Deletions cut 4 bases from V and 6 bases from J, with 14 bases between. The CDR3 spells CASSPVVDGEQYF. The CDR3 nucleotides are TGCGCCAGCAGCCCAGTTGTGGATGGCGAGCAGTACTTC.